The 29 T cell receptor beta chains in this list originate from one sample, sequenced in a study of tumor-infiltrating lymphocytes in primary liver carcinoma. Total RNA amounting to 500 ng was the source from which TCR beta cDNA was made with a constant-region primer. Libraries for TCR beta were built through three nested multiplex PCR rounds, which together made up a slightly modified ARM-PCR procedure. PCR rounds one and two used TRBV1-TRBV30 forward primers with a C-beta reverse primer for 9 to 10 cycles each. A single record per CDR3 protein comes from TCRdb applying MiXCR to the multiplex PCR reads. The repertoire consists of 90,000 to 100,000 distinct CDR3 sequences, with about three quarters occurring once and the leading ten covering 9.5% to 10%. Total RNA and DNA came together from approximately 20-30 mg of bulk tissue without cell sorting. Sequencing used liver tumor tissue from sampling region 5. As to subset: tumor region T5, tumor centre. The receptor source for this set is a woman aged 55-69 years with primary liver carcinoma and hepatitis B virus infection.

Concerning this clonotype: An end of the junction differs from the germline gene, which may be a read error. V is TRBV11-2 and J is TRBJ1-2; possible D gene TRBD1, 5 bases. Germline-derived CDR1 and CDR2 are SGHAT and FQNNGV. The CDR3 has 13 residues. This chain's CDR3 is CASNLDRNYGHTF. The CDR3 nucleotides are TGTGCCAGCAACTTAGACAGAAACTATGGCCACACCTTC.

In the case of this clonotype: This is likely a read error, given that the CDR3 carries no conserved phenylalanine or tryptophan at its end. This chain connects TRBV7-8 to TRBJ2-7; 11 bases line up with TRBD2. The germline CDR1 and CDR2 sequences are SGHVS and FQNEAQ. This CDR3 comprises 16 residues. Trimming cost V 2 bases and J 3 bases; bases outside gene matches: 6. CDR3 nucleotides: TGTGCCAGCAGCTTATCGGGACTAGCGGCTTACTACGAGCAGTACCTC. Protein product: CASSLSGLAAYYEQYL.

A word on this clonotype: At one boundary the junction diverges from the germline segment, which might be a read error. This chain links TRBV28 with TRBJ2-5, with 10 bases aligning to TRBD2. From germline, CDR1 is MDHEN and CDR2 SYDVKM. This CDR3 contains 18 residues. The CDR3 here is CACSPARRRAGGPETQYF. Here the CDR3 DNA reads TGTGCCTGCAGTCCAGCGCGGCGACGAGCGGGAGGGCCGGAGACCCAGTACTTC.

A remark on this clonotype: The junction departs from the called germline gene at one end, perhaps through a read error. The J gene is TRBJ2-4, the V gene TRBV5-1; D may be TRBD1 or TRBD2 (5 bases each). Germline-derived CDR1 and CDR2 are SGHRS and YFSETQ. The CDR3 spans 16 residues. CDR3 sequence reads: CASSLGAGSVKNVQYF. CDR3 DNA: TGCGCCAGCAGCTTGGGGGCAGGGAGTGTCAAAAACGTTCAGTACTTC.

This clonotype showed up just a few times. The chain joins TRBV12-3 or TRBV12-4 to TRBJ2-2; 9 nucleotides agree with TRBD1. This CDR3 comprises 18 residues. J gave up 2 bases and V 1 base, and 8 bases lay outside the gene matches. The CDR3 here is CASSLVKGQGTNTGELFF. The CDR3 DNA is TGTGCCAGCAGTTTAGTGAAGGGACAGGGAACTAACACCGGGGAGCTGTTTTTT.

On this clonotype: No conserved phenylalanine or tryptophan ends this CDR3, so it is likely a read error. The J gene is TRBJ1-4, the V gene TRBV11-2, with 8 nucleotides matching TRBD1. The CDR3 is made up of 13 amino acids. J lost 6 bases, V lost 7 bases, and 4 bases had no gene match. Germline CDR1 is SGHAT and CDR2 is FQNNGV. This chain's CDR3 is CASMDRDHEKLFS. The DNA for the CDR3 is TGTGCCAGCATGGACAGGGACCATGAAAAACTGTTTTCT.

Details on this clonotype: This could be a read error, since a much larger clone is one nucleotide away. The gene calls are TRBV5-1 and TRBJ1-2; possible D gene TRBD1, 6 bases. Germline V CDR1 and CDR2: SGHRS, YFSETQ. The CDR3 extends over 14 amino acids. The CDR3 reads CASSLARGTGGYIF. For the CDR3, the DNA is TGCGCCAGCAGCTTGGCCAGAGGGACGGGGGGCTACATCTTC.

The chain joins TRBV28 to TRBJ1-1; unclear D gene. Germline-derived CDR1 and CDR2 are MDHEN and SYDVKM. The CDR3 runs to 14 residues. Between the trimmed V and J ends, which lost 3 bases and 6 bases, there was a span of 14 bases. The CDR3 reads CASSFRQLRAEAFF. The CDR3 nucleotides are TGTGCCAGCAGTTTCAGGCAGCTTCGGGCTGAAGCTTTCTTT.

Regarding this clonotype: A read error may account for a junction end that differs from germline. The chain links TRBV28 to TRBJ2-4, with D possibly matching TRBD2 (5 bases). The CDR3 covers 17 residues. Germline V CDR1 and CDR2: MDHEN, SYDVKM. The CDR3 sequence is CASSFLGIELAKNIQYF. CDR3 nucleotides: TGTGCCAGCAGTTTCCTCGGGATAGAGCTAGCCAAAAACATCCAGTACTTC. The variable domain in full, completed from reference TRBV28 and TRBJ2-4, reads DVKVTQSSRYLVKRTGEKVFLECVQDMDHENMFWYRQDPGLGLRLIYFSYDVKMKEKGDIPEGYSVSREKKERFSLILESASTNQTSMYLCASSFLGIELAKNIQYFGAGTRLSVL.

The gene calls are TRBV12-5 and TRBJ2-6, with D perhaps matching TRBD1 or TRBD2 (5 bases each). CDR3 length: 15 amino acids. V was clipped by 10 bases and J by 1 base, with 14 bases between them. Per the germline V gene, CDR1 is LGHNT and CDR2 is FRNRAP. The CDR3 sequence: CAIGGRDSGANVLTF. The CDR3 nucleotides are TGTGCTATTGGGGGACGGGATTCTGGGGCCAACGTCCTGACTTTC. Supplemented by reference TRBV12-5 and TRBJ2-6, the full variable domain reads DARVTQTPRHKVTEMGQEVTMRCQPILGHNTVFWYRQTMMQGLELLAYFRNRAPLDDSGMPKDRFSAEMPDATLATLKIQPSEPRDSAVYFCAIGGRDSGANVLTFGAGSRLTVL.

About this clonotype itself: A much larger clone sits a single nucleotide away, making a read error possible. V is TRBV6-4 and J is TRBJ2-5; D is possibly TRBD2 (5 bases). This CDR3 region has 14 residues. With 3 bases removed from V and 4 bases from J, the gap between germline ends came to 12 bases. Germline V gene lookup returns CDR1 MRHNA and CDR2 SNTAGT. The CDR3 nucleotides are TGTGCCAGCAGTGAAGGCGGGTATCGAGAGACCCAGTACTTC. Translation gives CASSEGGYRETQYF.

The sample holds one count of this clonotype. This may be a read error: a much more frequent sequence differs by one nucleotide. DNA for the CDR3: TGTGCCAGCACCCGAGGGACAGGGGGCGTCGGCTACAACTTC. This encodes CASTRGTGGVGYNF. V gene TRBV12-3 or TRBV12-4 combines with J gene TRBJ1-2; 12 bases are a match to TRBD1. This CDR3 has 14 amino acids.

As concerns this clonotype: A much larger clone lies one base from this, so it may be a read error. The CDR3 end shows no conserved phenylalanine or tryptophan, and so a read error is likely. CDR3 protein: CASSLLAGPTEAFS. CDR3 sequence (DNA): TGTGCCAGCAGCTTACTTGCAGGGCCAACTGAAGCTTTCTCT. The chain carries TRBV13 and TRBJ1-1; TRBD1 might be the D (5 bases). V lost 2 bases and J 5 bases, leaving 12 bases between the germline ends. This CDR3 is 14 amino acids long. Germline CDR1 and CDR2: PRHDT and FYEKMQ (reference sequence).

Points on this clonotype: The junction differs from germline at one of its ends, possibly a read error. The chain combines TRBV6-5 with TRBJ2-7; a possible D gene is TRBD1 (5 bases). The CDR3 sequence is 13 residues long. CDR1 and CDR2 from the germline V gene are MNHEY and SVGAGI. The CDR3 coding sequence is TGTGTCAGCAGTCAGGACACAGGCTACGAGCAGTACTTC. Protein sequence: CVSSQDTGYEQYF.

This clonotype is a singleton in its sample. This CDR3 fails to terminate in the conserved phenylalanine or tryptophan, so it likely reflects a read error. The V call is TRBV7-3, the J call TRBJ2-3; tentatively, D is TRBD2 (6 bases). Germline V gene sequence: CDR1 SGHTA, CDR2 FQGTGA. The CDR3 loop spans 16 amino acids. CDR3 sequence reads: CASSLLGAGFADMQYL. CDR3 coding DNA: TGTGCCAGCAGCTTACTTGGGGCGGGGTTTGCAGATATGCAGTATTTG.

Comment on this clonotype: This is likely a read error, given that the CDR3 carries no conserved phenylalanine or tryptophan at its end. The V and J genes are TRBV7-9 and TRBJ2-1; 8 nucleotides line up with TRBD2. The CDR3 is made up of 15 amino acids. The germline V gene has CDR1 SEHNR and CDR2 FQNEAQ (reference sequence). CDR3 region: CAGSLRGGRNNEQFS. As DNA, the CDR3 is TGTGCCGGCAGCTTACGAGGCGGGAGGAACAATGAGCAGTTCTCC.

Comment on this clonotype: Its ends do not fully match the called genes, so a read error is possible. The chain joins TRBV11-2 to TRBJ2-2, with D perhaps matching TRBD1 or TRBD2 (6 bases each). The length of the CDR3 is 14 residues. Germline V gene lookup returns CDR1 SGHAT and CDR2 FQNNGV. Here the CDR3 reads CAGSLERGSGGLFF. The CDR3 nucleotides read TGTGCCGGCAGCTTAGAAAGGGGGTCCGGGGGGCTGTTTTTT. The full variable domain, completed using reference TRBV11-2 and TRBJ2-2, is EAGVAQSPRYKIIEKRQSVAFWCNPISGHATLYWYQQILGQGPKLLIQFQNNGVVDDSQLPKDRFSAERLKGVDSTLKIQPAKLEDSAVYLCAGSLERGSGGLFFGEGSRLTVL.

The V and J genes are TRBV7-9 and TRBJ2-2; D call uncertain. Germline CDR1 and CDR2: SEHNR and FQNEAQ (reference sequence). The CDR3 length is 11 residues. V shed 10 bases and J shed 4 bases, with 7 bases lying between them. The CDR3 bases are TGTGCCAACAACTCCACCGGGGAGCTGTTTTTT. Translating it yields CANNSTGELFF.

As to this clonotype: One base away lies a much larger clone, so this may be a sequencing read error. The chain links TRBV28 to TRBJ2-1, with unresolved D. The CDR3 totals 14 residues. Germline CDR1 reads MDHEN; CDR2 reads SYDVKM. CDR3 nucleotides: TGTGCCAGCAGTTTCCTATCAGGCTACAATGAGCAGTCCTTC. It yields the protein CASSFLSGYNEQSF.

V gene TRBV20-1 combines with J gene TRBJ2-5; D is ambiguous. Germline CDR1 DFQATT, CDR2 SNEGSKA (reference sequence). This CDR3 has 11 residues. Trimming took off 1 base at V and 3 bases at J, with 3 bases between the two ends. As DNA, the CDR3 is TGCAGTGCTAGAGGGAAAGAGACCCAGTACTTC. Translated, it gives CSARGKETQYF.

This clonotype has more than one count but fewer than ten. This sequence may be a read error, since a much larger clone differs from it by one base. V gene TRBV12-3 or TRBV12-4 combines with J gene TRBJ2-1; TRBD2 matches at 8 bases. V was clipped by 8 bases and J by 8 bases; unmatched bases: 20. The CDR3 runs 17 residues. The DNA of the CDR3 is TGTGCCAGCGGCCTACCCCTCCTTAGCGGGATAGTCTATGAGCAGTTCTTC. This gives the protein CASGLPLLSGIVYEQFF.

The chain carries TRBV28 and TRBJ1-2; D ambiguous. CDR3 length: 12 residues. Trimming cost V 5 bases and J 5 bases, with 9 bases left between them. The germline V gene has CDR1 MDHEN and CDR2 SYDVKM. The CDR3 DNA is TGTGCCAGCAGTCCCCCCGGATATGGCTACACCTTC. Protein sequence: CASSPPGYGYTF.

On this clonotype itself: At one end, the junction sequence differs from germline, possibly due to a read error. The rearrangement links TRBV29-1 to TRBJ2-5; no clear D gene. CDR3 size: 12 residues. CDR1 is SQVTM and CDR2 is ANQGSEA in the germline V gene. CDR3 nucleotides: TGCAGTGTTGATAGAGAGGAAGAGACCCAGTACTTC. Protein: CSVDREEETQYF.

This chain links TRBV29-1 with TRBJ2-1; D might be TRBD2 (6 bases). Germline CDR1 reads SQVTM; CDR2 reads ANQGSEA. The CDR3 runs 11 residues. The CDR3 region has the DNA TGCAACGCTGGAGGGAACAATGAGCAGTTCTTC. Translated, it gives CNAGGNNEQFF.

Details on this clonotype: At one of its ends the junction is not consistent with the germline gene, which may arise from a read error. This chain joins TRBV6-1 and TRBJ2-3; 9 bases line up with TRBD1. This CDR3 is 15 amino acids long. The germline V gene has CDR1 MNHNS and CDR2 SASEGT. In DNA, the CDR3 is TGTGTCAGCACTCACCGGGACAGGGTGCACAATACGCAATATTTT. Translating gives CVSTHRDRVHNTQYF.

Worth noting for this clonotype: No conserved phenylalanine or tryptophan is present at the end of the CDR3, so a read error is the likely explanation. The limits of the CDR3 on the DNA are not certain, so only TCRdb's listed CDR3 is given. The gene calls are TRBV6-6 and TRBJ1-2; the D call of TRBD1 is as the table states it, not checked on the DNA. Germline loops: CDR1 MNHNY, CDR2 SVGAGI (reference sequence). The CDR3 length equals 11 residues, ends included. CDR3 loop: CASCQTGGNTL.

This clonotype has a count of ten or more. V and J are TRBV6-1 and TRBJ1-6; D not certain. CDR1 MNHNS and CDR2 SASEGT come from the germline V gene. The CDR3 runs 14 residues. V gave up 7 bases and J gave up 4 bases, with 11 bases separating them. In DNA form, the CDR3 reads TGTGCCAGCACTGGGCGTACTTATAATTCACCCCTCCACTTT. Protein sequence: CASTGRTYNSPLHF.

This clonotype has more than one count but fewer than ten. The chain is built from TRBV11-2 and TRBJ2-4, with 7 bases identical to TRBD2. CDR3 length: 14 amino acids. Germline V CDR1 and CDR2: SGHAT, FQNNGV. J gave up 7 bases and V 7 bases, and 10 bases lay outside the gene matches. The CDR3 spells CASNNRLAGNIQYF. The CDR3 DNA reads TGTGCCAGCAACAACCGACTAGCTGGGAACATTCAGTACTTC.

This clonotype was counted a single time. A junction end diverges from the germline sequence, so it may reflect a read error. V usage is TRBV28 and J usage is TRBJ2-1; 9 bases agree with TRBD2. CDR3 length: 17 residues. Germline V gene sequence: CDR1 MDHEN, CDR2 SYDVKM. CDR3 in DNA: TGTGCCAGCAGTTTTCAGACTAGCGGTCTCTCCTACAAAGAGCAGTTCTTC. Protein product: CASSFQTSGLSYKEQFF.